This T cell receptor beta chain stems from a study of T-cell reconstitution after alpha-beta-depleted transplantation in children. CDR1 and CDR2 from the germline V gene are MNHNS and SASEGT. Trimming took off 10 bases at V and 0 bases at J, with 25 bases between the two ends. This CDR3 is built from 19 residues. The TCRbeta library incorporated unique molecular identifiers. MiXCR was run by TCRdb on the PCR reads, yielding one entry per CDR3 protein. The table includes about 480,000 distinct CDR3 sequences, about an eighth detected once. This clonotype was detected ten times or more. The clonotype originates from a human donor who donated a stem cell graft to a child with combined immunodeficiency. Here the sequenced sample was PBMCs from the stem cell graft donor, taken from the stem cell graft. The rearrangement links TRBV6-1 to TRBJ1-6; D unclear. The CDR3 DNA is TGTGCCACCAATGAACCGGGAGCCTCACGAAGCTCCTATAATTCACCCCTCCACTTT. It translates to CATNEPGASRSSYNSPLHF.